What follows describes a single T cell receptor (beta chain). This CDR3 has 13 amino acids. Germline V gene lookup returns CDR1 SGHRS and CDR2 YFSETQ. The junction had 9 bases not matched to a gene; V was cut back by 8 bases and J by 8 bases. Assay used: immunoSEQ multiplex PCR; TCRdb lists only in-frame clones, some missing. The sample comprises around 150,000 clones, around 88% of which are singletons, and over 6.5% rests with the top ten. This specimen comes from a study of cytomegalovirus exposure and HLA in healthy donors. The TCR was taken from a woman between 18 and 29 years old in good health and CMV-seropositive. This chain uses TRBV5-1 with TRBJ1-1; 10 bases are a match to TRBD1. The sample consisted of PBMCs. The CDR3 coding sequence is TGCGCCAGTTCGACAGGGGGCATCGACGAAGCTTTCTTT. Its protein is CASSTGGIDEAFF.